Listed below are T cell receptor beta chains from one sample, sequenced in a study of Graves' ophthalmopathy and Graves' hyperthyroidism. MiXCR, applied by TCRdb to the multiplex PCR reads, yields one record per CDR3 protein. The data contain roughly 51,000 distinct CDR3 sequences, 50% of them singletons. The sequenced sample consisted of peripheral blood. The receptors stem from an adult man with Graves' ophthalmopathy. The CDR3 runs from the conserved cysteine through the conserved F or W. Each record gives: J gene, CDR3 length, D gene, clone size, V gene, CDR3 DNA, CDR3 protein. The D gene is left open where the match is weak. Clone sizes are given selectively: once, few, many, or a class where the clone is expanded.

J: TRBJ1-3
length: 14
D: .
size: few
V: TRBV5-1
DNA: TGCGCCAGCGCGGACATGACAGGCGGGAACACCATATATTTT
CDR3: CASADMTGGNTIYF

J: TRBJ1-3
length: 16
D: .
size: many
V: TRBV20-1
DNA: TGCAGTGCTAGAGATAGAGGCCGGAGCTCTGGAAACACCATATATTTT
CDR3: CSARDRGRSSGNTIYF

J: TRBJ1-6
length: 13
D: .
size: .
V: TRBV28
DNA: TGTGTCAGCAGTCCATCTAAGGGGTCGCCCCTCCACTTT
CDR3: CVSSPSKGSPLHF

J: TRBJ2-2
length: 17
D: TRBD2
size: .
V: TRBV7-2
DNA: TGTGCCAGCAGCTCGGGACTAGCGGGAGCACGCACCGGGGAGCTGTTTTTT
CDR3: CASSSGLAGARTGELFF

J: TRBJ2-7
length: 14
D: TRBD1
size: .
V: TRBV6-6
DNA: TGTGCCAGCAGCGTACAGGGGGGACACTACGAGCAGTACTTC
CDR3: CASSVQGGHYEQYF

J: TRBJ1-1
length: 13
D: .
size: many
V: TRBV20-1
DNA: TGCAGTGCCCATAGCAGGGGAGGGGCTGAAGCTTTCTTT
CDR3: CSAHSRGGAEAFF

J: TRBJ2-1
length: 12
D: .
size: .
V: TRBV19
DNA: TGTGCCAGTAGTATAACGGACAATGAGCAGTTCTTC
CDR3: CASSITDNEQFF

J: TRBJ2-3
length: 16
D: TRBD2
size: .
V: TRBV7-2
DNA: TGTGTCAGCAGCCGGAGAGCGGGGGGACACATAGATACGCAGTATTTT
CDR3: CVSSRRAGGHIDTQYF

J: TRBJ1-2
length: 16
D: .
size: .
V: TRBV6-1
DNA: TGTGCCAGCGAGGGGGTAGCAGGGGCTTCTAACTATGGCTACACCTTC
CDR3: CASEGVAGASNYGYTF

J: TRBJ1-1
length: 12
D: .
size: few
V: TRBV7-9
DNA: TGTGCCAGCAGCTTGTTGTCAGATCAAGCTTTCTTT
CDR3: CASSLLSDQAFF

J: TRBJ1-2
length: 14
D: .
size: .
V: TRBV19
DNA: TGTGCCAGTAGCCTCCCGGGGCTTGGCTATGGCTACACCTTC
CDR3: CASSLPGLGYGYTF

J: TRBJ2-2
length: 15
D: .
size: few
V: TRBV3-1
DNA: TGTGCCAGCAGCCGAGCGGACAAACCCACCGGGGAGCTGTTTTTT
CDR3: CASSRADKPTGELFF

J: TRBJ1-2
length: 14
D: TRBD1
size: many
V: TRBV5-8
DNA: TGTGCCAGCAGTCCTCGACAGGGAGTCTATGGCTACACCTTC
CDR3: CASSPRQGVYGYTF

J: TRBJ2-2
length: 15
D: .
size: many
V: TRBV25-1
DNA: TGTGCCAGCATGAGGGACGGGACAATCACCGGGGAGCTGTTTTTT
CDR3: CASMRDGTITGELFF

J: TRBJ2-3
length: 15
D: TRBD1
size: many
V: TRBV7-3
DNA: TGTGCCAGCAGCCAGGGACAGCCTAGCACAGATACGCAGTATTTT
CDR3: CASSQGQPSTDTQYF

J: TRBJ1-6
length: 16
D: .
size: .
V: TRBV11-2
DNA: TGTGCCAGCAGCCCCCTGAGGGACTCAACTAATTCACCCTTCCACTTT
CDR3: CASSPLRDSTNSPFHF

J: TRBJ1-1
length: 15
D: TRBD1
size: .
V: TRBV5-1
DNA: TGCGCCAGCAGCTATCTGGGACAGGGGGCGGCTGAAGCTTTCTTT
CDR3: CASSYLGQGAAEAFF

J: TRBJ1-5
length: 13
D: .
size: many
V: TRBV12-3/TRBV12-4
DNA: TGTGCCAGCAGAAACCAGGGAAATCAGCCCCAGCATTTT
CDR3: CASRNQGNQPQHF

J: TRBJ1-6
length: 15
D: TRBD1
size: .
V: TRBV6-6
DNA: TGTGCCAGCAGGAGAACCGGGACAGGTCATTCACCCCTCCACTTT
CDR3: CASRRTGTGHSPLHF

J: TRBJ2-7
length: 17
D: .
size: .
V: TRBV2
DNA: TGTGCCAGCACCGAAAGGGGGCCAGGAGCGGGCACCTGCGAGCAGTGCTTC
CDR3: CASTERGPGAGTCEQCF

J: TRBJ2-3
length: 14
D: .
size: .
V: TRBV10-1
DNA: TGCGCCAGCAGTGATCTGGGCCTCAAAGATACGCAGTATTTT
CDR3: CASSDLGLKDTQYF

J: TRBJ2-3
length: 15
D: .
size: .
V: TRBV5-6
DNA: TGTGCCAGCAGCTTGGGGGTGGTAGCAACAGATACGCAGTATTTT
CDR3: CASSLGVVATDTQYF

J: TRBJ2-7
length: 14
D: TRBD1
size: many
V: TRBV6-5
DNA: TGTGCCAGCAAACCGGACAGGGGGACCTACGAGCAGTACTTC
CDR3: CASKPDRGTYEQYF

J: TRBJ1-4
length: 14
D: TRBD1
size: .
V: TRBV6-5
DNA: TGTGCCAGCAGACAGGGGTTGGGTAATGAAAAACTGTTTTTT
CDR3: CASRQGLGNEKLFF

J: TRBJ1-1
length: 15
D: .
size: many
V: TRBV5-8
DNA: TGTGCCAGCAGCACGGGACATTTACAGAACACTGAAGCTTTCTTT
CDR3: CASSTGHLQNTEAFF

J: TRBJ2-5
length: 16
D: TRBD2
size: .
V: TRBV5-6
DNA: TGTGCCAGCAGCTTGGCACTAGCGGGAGGGCAAGAGACCCAGTACTTC
CDR3: CASSLALAGGQETQYF

J: TRBJ2-3
length: 16
D: TRBD2
size: .
V: TRBV6-4
DNA: TGTGCCAGCTCACCAGTGGGACTAGCGGCCACAGATACGCAGTATTTT
CDR3: CASSPVGLAATDTQYF

J: TRBJ2-1
length: 15
D: .
size: .
V: TRBV5-5
DNA: TGCGCCAGCAGTCTACAGGGAAGGTCCTACAATGAGCAGTTCTTC
CDR3: CASSLQGRSYNEQFF

J: TRBJ2-6
length: 17
D: .
size: .
V: TRBV7-1
DNA: TGTGCCAGCAGCTCTAACGGGCTGTGCTCTGGGGCCAACGTCCTGACTTTC
CDR3: CASSSNGLCSGANVLTF

J: TRBJ2-3
length: 14
D: .
size: medium-sized
V: TRBV20-1
DNA: TGCAGTGCTAGTGGCTATGCTAGCACAGATACGCAGTATTTT
CDR3: CSASGYASTDTQYF

J: TRBJ1-3
length: 20
D: .
size: many
V: TRBV11-2
DNA: TGTGCCAGCAGCTTAGGTGGGTCAGTTGGACGCCAGTTAACGGGAAACACCATATATTTT
CDR3: CASSLGGSVGRQLTGNTIYF

J: TRBJ2-3
length: 14
D: .
size: many
V: TRBV9
DNA: TGTGCCAGCAGCGTAGATGGTAGCGTAGATACGCAGTATTTT
CDR3: CASSVDGSVDTQYF

J: TRBJ1-1
length: 14
D: .
size: many
V: TRBV2
DNA: TGTGCCAGCAGTGAAGTCAGGGGAAGGACTGAAGCTTTCTTT
CDR3: CASSEVRGRTEAFF